This T cell receptor (beta chain) was retrieved from a study of early T cells in non-severe SARS-CoV-2 infection (dated by TCRdb to about 2021). Background for the entire study: Bulk RNA from unsorted whole blood was used for TCR sequencing, so alpha and beta chains could not be paired.

Set within a cohort of healthcare workers in London, UK, this nested case-control study involved weekly PCR testing of nasopharyngeal swabs along with blood sampling. Healthcare workers were enrolled in the week of the UK lockdown, from 23 to 31 March 2020, and were followed every week for up to roughly 16 weeks. This clonotype was seen many times. Its binding antigen is unknown. No quality values exist for individual bases; no much larger clone is one base distant. The library was made by 5' RACE. Instrument used: NextSeq 500. The TCR library protocol attached unique molecular identifiers to individual cDNA molecules to correct for sequencing error and PCR bias. Both TCR alpha and beta chains were sequenced, and tight co-correlation was observed between alpha and beta sequence abundances in each sample. The authors' analysis ran thus. V gene, J gene and CDR3 annotation of TCR sequences was performed with Decombinator V4. TCRs were defined as expanded if a significant change between any two time points was detected under a Poisson model with p below 0.0001. TCR abundances were normalised to the total number of TCRs sequenced in each sample and reported as counts per million. VDJdb, accessed on 1 November 2021, was searched for TCRs annotated for CMV, EBV and SARS-CoV-2, and TCRs annotated for more than one antigen were excluded. Clones were called with MiXCR by TCRdb after fastp trimmed the public reads at Q25, and only in-frame beta chains were retained. Rows with one shared CDR3 protein collapse into an entry with the most common genes and DNA. The V and J calls were not made by the authors but by TCRdb's processing. The sample table shows approximately 69,000 distinct CDR3 sequences, and over 9.5% are seen once. Together, the top ten hold roughly 6.1% of the sample.

What the authors observed across the whole study: VDJdb matching was skewed toward anti-spike CD8 responses and likely underestimated virus-specific expansions by missing private and CD4 specificities.

Sequenced: whole blood. This receptor was taken from an adult who was a healthcare worker with PCR-confirmed SARS-CoV-2 infection or an uninfected control (not recorded which).

The nucleotides are TGTGCCAGCAGCTTAGCAGGCCGAGGGACCCAAGAGACCCAGTACTTC. It translates as CASSLAGRGTQETQYF. The receptor chain draws on TRBV7-6 and TRBJ2-5, with the D assignment possibly TRBD1 or TRBD2, given 5 matching bases for each. The germline ends are 12 bases apart after V is trimmed by 0 bases and J by 1 base. CDR1 and CDR2 (SGHVS, FNYEAQ) derive from the germline V gene. The CDR3 sequence holds 16 residues, the cysteine and phenylalanine included. Just CDR3 DNA is preserved here, 48 bases in frame from base 1. Outside the CDR3, residues come from the reference TRBV7-6 and TRBJ2-5 proteins, so the full variable domain is: GAGVSQSPRYKVTKRGQDVALRCDPISGHVSLYWYRQALGQGPEFLTYFNYEAQQDKSGLPNDRFSAERPEGSISTLTIQRTEQRDSAMYRCASSLAGRGTQETQYFGPGTRLLVL.